This T cell receptor beta chain was sequenced for a study of CD8 T cells in Susac syndrome. Study findings and constraints: The study's TCR sequencing and HLA analysis covered a relatively small number of individuals, and the study acknowledged this.

Sequencing targeted TCR beta in T cells from blood (CD8+ and CD4+). Controls comprised healthy donors matched for age and sex. TEMRA cells were FACS-enriched and CD8+ and CD4+ T cells negatively isolated. With random hexamers, about 0.45 to 1 ug RNA was reverse transcribed. Each CDR3 protein is one row after TCRdb ran MiXCR on the immunoSEQ multiplex PCR reads. This sample has roughly 180,000 distinct CDR3 sequences, with about 95% found just once. As for this clonotype: What it binds is unknown.

This receptor was identified in a human donor in good health. Material for sequencing was CD4+ T cells from PBMCs.

CDR3 nucleotides: TGTGCCAGCAGCCCCCAGGGACTAGCGGAAGAGACCCAGTACTTC. Translated: CASSPQGLAEETQYF. The chain joins TRBV5-4 to TRBJ2-5; 11 nucleotides agree with TRBD2. CDR1 and CDR2 (germline): SGHNT, YYREEE (reference sequence). CDR3 size: 15 residues. V lost 4 bases, J lost 3 bases, and 5 bases stayed unmatched. The full variable domain, in which reference TRBV5-4 and TRBJ2-5 provide the parts outside the CDR3, is ETGVTQSPTHLIKTRGQQVTLRCSSQSGHNTVSWYQQALGQGPQFIFQYYREEENGRGNFPPRFSGLQFPNYSSELNVNALELDDSALYLCASSPQGLAEETQYFGPGTRLLVL.